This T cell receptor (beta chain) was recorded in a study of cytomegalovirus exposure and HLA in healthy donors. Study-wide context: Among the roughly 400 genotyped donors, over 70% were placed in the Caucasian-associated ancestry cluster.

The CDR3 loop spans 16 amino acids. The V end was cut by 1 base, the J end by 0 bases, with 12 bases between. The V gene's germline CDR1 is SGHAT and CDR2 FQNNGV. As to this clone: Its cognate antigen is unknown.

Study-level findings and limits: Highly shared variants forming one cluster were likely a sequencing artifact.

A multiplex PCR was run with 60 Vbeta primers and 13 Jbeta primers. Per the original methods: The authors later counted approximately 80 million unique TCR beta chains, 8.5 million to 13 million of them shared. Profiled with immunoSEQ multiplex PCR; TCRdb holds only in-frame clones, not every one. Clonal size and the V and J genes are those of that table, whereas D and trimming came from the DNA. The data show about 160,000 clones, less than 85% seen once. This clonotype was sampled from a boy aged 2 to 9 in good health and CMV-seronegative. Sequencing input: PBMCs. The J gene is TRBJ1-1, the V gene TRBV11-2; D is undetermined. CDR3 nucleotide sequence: TGTGCCAGCAGCTTAGGGTGGGAGTCAATGAACACTGAAGCTTTCTTT. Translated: CASSLGWESMNTEAFF.